These T cell receptor beta chains were read from a single sample in a study of graft-versus-host responses after intestinal transplantation. No antigen is known for these receptors. Assay: immunoSEQ multiplex PCR; the TCRdb copy retains only in-frame clones and omits some. The data show tens of thousands of clones, roughly 90% seen once. The source material was unstimulated CD4+ T cells sorted from spleen or lymph node cells, sampled before intestinal transplant. The origin of the receptors is a human donor who received an intestinal transplant. The CDR3 runs from the conserved cysteine through the conserved F or W. A D gene is named only where the DNA matches it firmly. Clone size is not always given. Where it is, it says once, few, many or a class for expanded clones.

>TRBJ1-6|TRBV7-9|-|-
CASSLGGGYNSPLHF
TGTGCCAGCAGCTTAGGGGGGGGCTATAATTCACCCCTCCACTTT
>TRBJ2-3|TRBV6-1|-|-
CASSEAVARRDTQYF
TGTGCCAGCAGTGAAGCGGTCGCTAGGCGGGATACGCAGTATTTT
>TRBJ2-6|TRBV6-5|-|-
CASSYQGWRGANVLTF
TGTGCCAGCAGTTACCAGGGGTGGCGGGGGGCCAACGTCCTGACTTTC
>TRBJ2-2|TRBV6-5|-|TRBD1
CASSLQGETGELFF
TGTGCCAGCAGCCTCCAGGGGGAAACCGGGGAGCTGTTTTTT
>TRBJ2-1|TRBV5-1|-|TRBD2
CASSLSGGEGSEQFF
TGCGCCAGCAGCCTTAGCGGGGGAGAGGGGAGTGAGCAGTTCTTC
>TRBJ2-1|TRBV25-1|-|TRBD2
CASSDPARGGNEQFF
TGTGCCAGCAGTGACCCCGCGAGGGGAGGGAATGAGCAGTTCTTC
>TRBJ2-1|TRBV6-5|-|-
CASSYVPSYNEQFF
TGTGCCAGCAGTTACGTTCCGTCCTACAATGAGCAGTTCTTC
>TRBJ1-1|TRBV6-5|-|-
CASRPRGRTEAFF
TGTGCCAGCAGACCCAGGGGAAGGACTGAAGCTTTCTTT
>TRBJ2-7|TRBV29-1|-|-
CSVEPNYGEQYF
TGCAGCGTTGAGCCAAACTACGGCGAGCAGTACTTC
>TRBJ1-1|TRBV11-2|-|-
CASSQRVGGWDTEAFF
TGTGCCAGCAGCCAGAGGGTAGGGGGTTGGGACACTGAAGCTTTCTTT
>TRBJ2-2|TRBV29-1|once|-
CSGTRGSGELFF
TGCAGCGGGACACGGGGGTCCGGGGAGCTGTTTTTT
>TRBJ2-2|TRBV25-1|-|TRBD1
CASRGQGRLFF
TGTGCCAGCAGGGGACAGGGTAGGCTGTTTTTT
>TRBJ1-1|TRBV11-2|-|-
CASSADRRNTEAFF
TGTGCCAGCAGCGCCGACAGGAGGAACACTGAAGCTTTCTTT
>TRBJ1-1|TRBV4-1|-|-
CASSQPTENTEAFF
TGCGCCAGCAGCCAGCCGACAGAGAACACTGAAGCTTTCTTT
>TRBJ1-2|TRBV27|-|TRBD1
CASSLSGTGGNYGYTF
TGTGCCAGCAGTTTATCGGGGACAGGGGGGAACTATGGCTACACCTTC
>TRBJ2-3|TRBV11-2|-|TRBD2
CASSLGTSGGRTDTQYF
TGTGCCAGCAGCTTAGGGACTAGCGGGGGCCGCACAGATACGCAGTATTTT
>TRBJ1-1|TRBV6-5|-|-
CASSRGTEAFF
TGTGCCAGCAGTCGGGGGACTGAAGCTTTCTTT
>TRBJ2-1|TRBV7-3|-|-
CASSPAGAGARGEQFF
TGTGCCAGCAGCCCCGCCGGGGCGGGGGCCCGAGGAGAGCAGTTCTTC
>TRBJ1-6|TRBV6-1|once|-
CASSEEGHPLHF
TGTGCCAGCAGTGAAGAGGGACACCCTCTCCACTTT
>TRBJ1-4|TRBV11-2|-|-
CASSLYGPEKLFF
TGTGCCAGCAGCTTGTACGGTCCTGAAAAACTGTTTTTT
>TRBJ1-1|TRBV10-2|-|TRBD1
CAATGGTGVTEAFF
TGCGCCGCGACCGGCGGGACAGGGGTGACTGAAGCTTTCTTT
>TRBJ2-2|TRBV5-1|-|-
CASSYGGLVVNANTGELFF
TGCGCCAGCAGCTACGGGGGGCTAGTGGTAAACGCGAACACCGGGGAGCTGTTTTTT
>TRBJ1-3|TRBV19|-|-
CASTLGAGPYGNTIYF
TGTGCCAGTACCCTAGGGGCAGGGCCCTATGGAAACACCATATATTTT
>TRBJ2-7|TRBV19|-|TRBD1
CASSPRGQFEQYF
TGTGCCAGTAGTCCCCGGGGACAGTTCGAGCAGTACTTC
>TRBJ1-6|TRBV7-3|-|-
CASSLIRVGQSPLHF
TGTGCCAGCAGCTTGATAAGAGTGGGCCAATCACCCCTCCACTTT
>TRBJ2-5|TRBV9|-|TRBD1
CASSVGSTGVETQYF
TGTGCCAGCAGCGTAGGTTCGACAGGGGTAGAGACCCAGTACTTC
>TRBJ2-7|TRBV6-6|-|TRBD1
CASSTQTGGGYEQYF
TGTGCCAGCAGTACTCAGACAGGGGGGGGCTACGAGCAGTACTTC
>TRBJ2-7|TRBV11-2|-|-
CASSPLAWSSYEQYF
TGTGCCAGCAGCCCCCTAGCGTGGAGCTCCTACGAGCAGTACTTC
>TRBJ2-3|TRBV9|-|TRBD2
CASSEGTSGGDFWGTDTQYF
TGTGCCAGCAGCGAGGGGACTAGCGGGGGGGATTTTTGGGGCACAGATACGCAGTATTTT
>TRBJ2-2|TRBV4-1|-|TRBD1
CASSPRAGGNTGELFF
TGCGCCAGCAGCCCCAGAGCAGGGGGAAACACCGGGGAGCTGTTTTTT
>TRBJ2-7|TRBV4-2|-|TRBD2
CASSGTSGGSSYEQYF
TGTGCCAGCAGCGGGACTAGCGGGGGTAGCTCCTACGAGCAGTACTTC
>TRBJ2-6|TRBV7-7|-|TRBD2
CASSPGRAGANVLTF
TGTGCTAGCAGCCCTGGGAGGGCTGGGGCCAACGTCCTGACTTTC